The clone carrying this T cell receptor beta chain has more than one count but fewer than ten. This record comes from a study of identical twins. Template switching introduced a universal primer site, and the cDNA bore unique molecular identifiers. TCRdb analysed the 5' RACE reads with MiXCR anew, one entry per CDR3 protein. The sample shows some 460,000 distinct CDR3 sequences, around 14% of them seen only once. These data also formed part of another study, on yellow fever vaccine responses in identical twins.

The sequencing sample was made of CD4+ T cells sorted from blood. The source of this sequence is a woman between 18 and 30 years old in good health.

CDR3 in amino acids: CSTGPGGYTF. DNA for the CDR3: TGCAGCACGGGACCCGGAGGCTACACCTTC. The rearrangement joins TRBV29-1 to TRBJ1-2; a possible D gene is TRBD1 (5 bases). CDR1 is SQVTM, CDR2 ANQGSEA, per germline. V was cut by 8 bases and J by 8 bases, with 12 bases left in between. This CDR3 region has 10 residues.